A selection of T cell receptor beta chains follows, all from one sample in a study of blood T cell repertoires in COVID-19. Sequenced by immunoSEQ multiplex PCR; TCRdb stores in-frame clones only, minus some. The sample contains 390,000 or so clones, roughly 86% of which appear only once. Sequences were obtained from peripheral blood. Source of these receptors: a woman in her 30s with COVID-19, enrolled during active disease. Each CDR3 is given with its conserved first and last residue. A D gene is named only where the DNA matches it firmly. Only part of the rows carry a size: once, few, many, or a class if the clone is expanded.

V gene: TRBV29-1
D gene: -
J gene: TRBJ2-3
clone size: -
CDR3 protein: CSVLSTDTQYF
CDR3 DNA: TGCAGCGTTCTAAGCACAGATACGCAGTATTTT

V gene: TRBV4-1
D gene: TRBD1
J gene: TRBJ1-2
clone size: -
CDR3 protein: CASSRDRGNYGYTF
CDR3 DNA: TGCGCCAGCAGCCGTGACAGGGGAAACTATGGCTACACCTTC

V gene: TRBV5-1
D gene: -
J gene: TRBJ1-1
clone size: -
CDR3 protein: CASGSLQGTEAFF
CDR3 DNA: TGCGCCAGCGGATCCTTACAGGGCACTGAAGCTTTCTTT

V gene: TRBV12-3/TRBV12-4
D gene: -
J gene: TRBJ2-1
clone size: -
CDR3 protein: CASKGVYNEQFF
CDR3 DNA: TGTGCCAGCAAAGGAGTATACAATGAGCAGTTCTTC

V gene: TRBV7-8
D gene: -
J gene: TRBJ1-2
clone size: -
CDR3 protein: CASSSRRDGLIYYGYTF
CDR3 DNA: TGTGCCAGCAGCTCCAGAAGGGACGGACTAATTTACTATGGCTACACCTTC

V gene: TRBV7-3
D gene: -
J gene: TRBJ2-1
clone size: few
CDR3 protein: CASSLRAGSGLNEQFF
CDR3 DNA: TGTGCCAGCAGCTTACGAGCTGGCAGCGGTCTCAATGAGCAGTTCTTC

V gene: TRBV2
D gene: TRBD1
J gene: TRBJ2-2
clone size: -
CDR3 protein: CASTGQGHTGELFF
CDR3 DNA: TGTGCCAGCACAGGACAGGGACACACCGGGGAGCTGTTTTTT

V gene: TRBV27
D gene: TRBD2
J gene: TRBJ2-7
clone size: once
CDR3 protein: CASRNSGPSSYEQYF
CDR3 DNA: TGTGCCAGCAGGAATAGCGGGCCCTCCTCCTACGAGCAGTACTTC

V gene: TRBV29-1
D gene: -
J gene: TRBJ2-3
clone size: few
CDR3 protein: CSVETSTEWDTQYF
CDR3 DNA: TGCAGCGTTGAAACTAGCACCGAATGGGATACGCAGTATTTT

V gene: TRBV5-6
D gene: TRBD2
J gene: TRBJ2-2
clone size: -
CDR3 protein: CASSPTSGRAVSGGELFF
CDR3 DNA: TGTGCCAGCAGCCCGACTAGCGGGAGGGCTGTATCAGGCGGGGAGCTGTTTTTT

V gene: TRBV12-5
D gene: -
J gene: TRBJ2-2
clone size: -
CDR3 protein: CASGLGRSGELFF
CDR3 DNA: TGTGCTAGTGGTTTGGGCCGGTCCGGGGAGCTGTTTTTT

V gene: TRBV19
D gene: -
J gene: TRBJ2-2
clone size: -
CDR3 protein: CASSVLDPAELFF
CDR3 DNA: TGTGCCAGTAGTGTTCTAGATCCCGCGGAGCTGTTTTTT

V gene: TRBV7-9
D gene: -
J gene: TRBJ2-3
clone size: -
CDR3 protein: CASGTNTPDTQYF
CDR3 DNA: TGTGCCAGCGGGACAAACACCCCAGATACGCAGTATTTT

V gene: TRBV5-6
D gene: -
J gene: TRBJ2-5
clone size: -
CDR3 protein: CASSPTTTAPGETQYF
CDR3 DNA: TGTGCCAGCAGTCCAACGACGACTGCCCCGGGGGAGACCCAGTACTTC

V gene: TRBV6-6
D gene: TRBD1
J gene: TRBJ2-2
clone size: -
CDR3 protein: CASSFGTGNTGELFF
CDR3 DNA: TGTGCCAGCAGTTTCGGGACAGGTAACACCGGGGAGCTGTTTTTT

V gene: TRBV4-3
D gene: TRBD1
J gene: TRBJ2-7
clone size: -
CDR3 protein: CASSQGWTGSSYEQYF
CDR3 DNA: TGCGCCAGCAGCCAAGGTTGGACAGGAAGCTCCTACGAGCAGTACTTC

V gene: TRBV5-1
D gene: -
J gene: TRBJ2-1
clone size: -
CDR3 protein: CASSSGQSSYNEQFF
CDR3 DNA: TGCGCCAGCAGCTCAGGACAGAGCTCCTACAATGAGCAGTTCTTC

V gene: TRBV3-1/TRBV3-2
D gene: -
J gene: TRBJ2-7
clone size: few
CDR3 protein: CASNGPSYEQYF
CDR3 DNA: TGTGCCAGCAACGGTCCCTCCTACGAGCAGTACTTC

V gene: TRBV11-1
D gene: -
J gene: TRBJ2-7
clone size: -
CDR3 protein: CASSLEHFSLEQYF
CDR3 DNA: TGTGCCAGCAGCTTGGAGCATTTTTCCCTCGAGCAGTACTTC